Listed here are 3 T cell receptor beta chains from one sample, sequenced in a study of monozygotic twins with inflammatory bowel disease. TCRdb reprocessed the 5' RACE reads; each CDR3 protein has one entry and no DNA is given. The specimen's table records 310,000 or so distinct CDR3 sequences. Sequenced sample: blood. The receptors were sampled from a human donor with ulcerative colitis or Crohn's disease, or a healthy co-twin of an affected twin (not recorded which).

The chain combines TRBV7-9 with TRBJ2-1. This CDR3 is built from 13 residues. The germline gives CDR1 SEHNR, CDR2 FQNEAQ (reference sequence). The CDR3 here is CASSLHGGNEQFF.

This chain links TRBV28 with TRBJ2-1; absent DNA, TCRdb's TRBD2 call cannot be checked. The CDR3 runs to 15 residues. Germline lookup yields CDR1 MDHEN and CDR2 SYDVKM. Here the CDR3 reads CASSLKGTSLGEQFF.

Here the CDR3 reads CASSIVNANTGELFF. The chain links TRBV19 to TRBJ2-2. Germline lookup yields CDR1 LNHDA and CDR2 SQIVND (reference sequence). The CDR3 is 15 residues long.